The present TCR beta chain was sequenced within a study of blood T cell repertoires in COVID-19. Study information: The United States, Italy and Spain provided the acute and convalescent COVID-19 samples. The analysed material was cDNA or gDNA that came from T cells, B-cell-depleted T cells, or PBMCs.

What the recovered Cohort 3 donors had was two negative PCRs, clearance, or symptom resolution. Data came from immunoSEQ multiplex PCR; TCRdb stores just in-frame clones and leaves some out. The table shows 380,000 or so clones, with around 87% occurring only once. The sequencing sample was made of PBMCs or T cells enriched from blood (not recorded which). This sequence was found in a man aged 25-45 years who had recovered from COVID-19.

CDR3 loop: CATSSRRTVSYEQYF. The CDR3 DNA follows: TGTGCCACCAGCTCTCGTAGGACAGTTTCCTACGAGCAGTACTTC. The chain joins TRBV15 to TRBJ2-7; weak D call: TRBD1 (6 bases). In germline, CDR1 is LNHNV, CDR2 YYDKDF (reference sequence). The CDR3 spans 15 residues. Trimming removed 5 bases from V and 1 base from J, with 15 bases in between.